A single sample gave rise to the 20 T cell receptor beta chains below, sequenced in a study of tumor and adjacent non-tumor tissue in lung cancer. A modified ARM-PCR protocol with three rounds of nested PCR amplified TCRbeta. TCRdb re-called the multiplex PCR reads through MiXCR, storing one row per CDR3 protein. The table lists 77,000 or so distinct CDR3 sequences, around four fifths of them singletons. The template was RNA from unsorted bulk tissue. The sequencing input was lung tumor tissue. The receptors shown here come from a woman aged 50 to 60 with non-small cell lung cancer.

Only one count was recorded for this clonotype. Being one base from a much bigger clone, this may be a read error. This chain connects TRBV20-1 to TRBJ2-1; D is uncertain. The germline gives CDR1 DFQATT, CDR2 SNEGSKA (reference sequence). Deletions cut 6 bases from V and 7 bases from J, with 19 bases between. The CDR3 is made up of 14 amino acids. CDR3 in amino acids: CSAVIEVAENEQFF. CDR3 DNA sequence: TGCAGTGCCGTAATAGAGGTAGCCGAAAATGAGCAGTTCTTC.

As concerns this clonotype: Given the absence of the conserved phenylalanine or tryptophan at the CDR3 end, a read error is likely. The CDR3 loop reads CANSLAGLAYEQYL. CDR3 DNA sequence: TGTGCCAACAGCTTGGCGGGACTAGCCTACGAGCAGTACCTC. V is TRBV5-6 and J is TRBJ2-7; 8 nucleotides align to TRBD2. The CDR3 is 14 amino acids. Germline lookup yields CDR1 SGHDT and CDR2 YYEEEE.

This chain connects TRBV29-1 to TRBJ2-7; TRBD2 matches at 9 bases. The CDR3 covers 15 residues. V lost 4 bases to trimming and J lost 8 bases; unmatched junction nucleotides: 15. Germline CDR1 is SQVTM and CDR2 is ANQGSEA. In DNA, the CDR3 is TGCAGCGTTGCCGCCGTGACTAGCGGTGGGGGTAAGCAGTACTTC. Translating it yields CSVAAVTSGGGKQYF.

In this sample, this clonotype turned up a few times. One junction end disagrees with the germline gene, perhaps due to a read error. The chain carries TRBV2 and TRBJ1-2, with D perhaps TRBD1 (5 bases). CDR1 is SNHLY and CDR2 is FYNNEI in the germline V gene. The CDR3 runs to 14 residues. The CDR3 DNA reads as TGTGCCAGCAATGAAATCAGCGGGGACCGGCTGGTTCCCTTC. This encodes CASNEISGDRLVPF.

The rearrangement links TRBV24-1 to TRBJ1-5, with 8 positions matching TRBD1. The length of the CDR3 is 16 residues. V gave up 3 bases and J gave up 7 bases; unmatched junction bases: 10. The germline V gene has CDR1 KGHDR and CDR2 SFDVKD. CDR3 protein: CATSDAAGTGKQPQHF. In DNA form, the CDR3 reads TGTGCCACCAGTGATGCCGCCGGGACAGGAAAACAGCCCCAGCATTTT.

On this clonotype itself: Germline is not matched at one junction end, which may reflect a read error. The V call is TRBV11-2, the J call TRBJ2-7; perhaps TRBD2 as D (6 bases). The CDR3 consists of 14 residues. Germline assignment: CDR1 SGHAT and CDR2 FQNNGV. In nucleotides, the CDR3 is TGTGCCAGCAGTCCTAGCGTGACCAACTACCAGCAGTACTTC. Translating gives CASSPSVTNYQQYF. Using reference TRBV11-2 and TRBJ2-7 for the parts outside the CDR3, the full variable domain is EAGVAQSPRYKIIEKRQSVAFWCNPISGHATLYWYQQILGQGPKLLIQFQNNGVVDDSQLPKDRFSAERLKGVDSTLKIQPAKLEDSAVYLCASSPSVTNYQQYFGPGTRLTVT.

The chain links TRBV11-2 to TRBJ2-7, with D perhaps TRBD1 (6 bases). The CDR3 length is 15 residues. V was clipped by 6 bases and J by 2 bases, with 17 bases between them. The germline CDR1 and CDR2 sequences are SGHAT and FQNNGV. The CDR3 DNA is TGTGCCAGCAGTACCGTGACAGGTCGCACCTACGAGCAGTACTTC. This codes for CASSTVTGRTYEQYF.

There are many counts of this clonotype. The rearrangement joins TRBV2 to TRBJ1-2, with D possibly matching TRBD1 (5 bases). Germline V gene lookup returns CDR1 SNHLY and CDR2 FYNNEI. V was cut by 4 bases and J by 5 bases, with 14 bases left in between. The CDR3 is 14 residues long. The CDR3 sequence is CASSGQGSLYGYTF. DNA for the CDR3: TGTGCCAGCAGTGGTCAGGGATCCCTATATGGCTACACCTTC. Full variable domain (outside the CDR3, taken from reference TRBV2 and TRBJ1-2): EPEVTQTPSHQVTQMGQEVILRCVPISNHLYFYWYRQILGQKVEFLVSFYNNEISEKSEIFDDQFSVERPDGSNFTLKIRSTKLEDSAMYFCASSGQGSLYGYTFGSGTRLTVV.

At least ten counts were recorded for this clonotype. A much larger clone sits a single nucleotide away, making a read error possible. The V call is TRBV12-3 or TRBV12-4, the J call TRBJ2-7; no clear D. Deletions cut 5 bases from V and 2 bases from J, with 10 bases between. This CDR3 has 13 residues. The DNA for the CDR3 is TGTGCCAGCAGTGTAGGGTACCCCTACGAGCAGTACTTC. Protein product: CASSVGYPYEQYF.

A word on this clonotype: This clone may be a read error of a much larger clone one base away. The chain employs TRBV25-1 and TRBJ1-4; 7 nucleotides line up with TRBD1. CDR1 and CDR2 from the germline V gene are MGHDK and SYGVNS. CDR3 length: 15 residues. CDR3 in amino acids: CTSSELNRGSEKLFF. The CDR3, as DNA: TGTACCAGCAGTGAATTAAACAGGGGTTCTGAAAAACTGTTTTTT.

Concerning this clonotype: The germline gene is not matched at one end of the junction; a read error may be the cause. This chain uses TRBV24-1 with TRBJ2-1; D perhaps matches TRBD1 (7 bases). The CDR3 extends over 15 amino acids. The germline gives CDR1 KGHDR, CDR2 SFDVKD. The CDR3 DNA reads TGTGTCACCAGTCCGAATGGACAGGACTACAATGAGCAATTATTC. It specifies CVTSPNGQDYNEQLF.

The table lists this clonotype with a few counts. At one of its ends the junction is not consistent with the germline gene, which may arise from a read error. The J gene is TRBJ2-5, the V gene TRBV29-1; D possibly corresponds to TRBD1 (6 bases). The CDR3 sequence is 12 residues long. From germline, CDR1 is SQVTM and CDR2 ANQGSEA. This chain's CDR3 is CSGEQGPETQYF. The CDR3 nucleotides are TGCAGCGGGGAACAGGGCCCCGAGACACAGTACTTC.

Note on this clonotype: Relative to the germline gene, one junction end is altered; a read error may explain this. V usage is TRBV14 and J usage is TRBJ2-7; 10 nucleotides agree with TRBD1. The CDR3 runs 14 residues. CDR1 and CDR2 from the germline V gene are SGHDN and FVKESK. CDR3 DNA: TGTGCCAGCTCACCGGGACAGGGGTCCTACGAGCGGTACTTC. Amino acid sequence: CASSPGQGSYERYF.

On this clonotype itself: A much larger clone differs from this one at a single base, so this may be a read error. The chain is built from TRBV28 and TRBJ2-7; D not certain. This CDR3 spans 12 amino acids. Per germline, CDR1 MDHEN and CDR2 SYDVKM. The CDR3 bases are TGTCCCAGCAGCCGCCGGGCCGCCGAGCAGTACTTC. Translating gives CPSSRRAAEQYF.

The chain links TRBV20-1 to TRBJ2-7, with D maybe TRBD1 (6 bases). The CDR3 covers 16 residues. Germline V gene lookup returns CDR1 DFQATT and CDR2 SNEGSKA (reference sequence). V gave up 1 base and J gave up 5 bases, with 21 bases separating them. As DNA, the CDR3 is TGCAGTGCTAGAGGTACCCTGGGGGCAGGGCAGGACGAGCAGTACTTC. It codes for CSARGTLGAGQDEQYF.

The sample holds one count of this clonotype. The final CDR3 position lacks the conserved phenylalanine or tryptophan, pointing to a likely read error. This chain uses TRBV29-1 with TRBJ2-1; D gene uncertain. Germline V gene data show CDR1 as SQVTM and CDR2 as ANQGSEA. The CDR3 extends over 12 amino acids. The CDR3 DNA reads TGCAGAGTTGAACTACATTACAATGAGCAGTTCATC. Its translation: CRVELHYNEQFI.

This clonotype has a single count. The V and J genes are TRBV7-9 and TRBJ2-6, with unresolved D. This CDR3 comprises 17 residues. Per germline, CDR1 SEHNR and CDR2 FQNEAQ (reference sequence). The V end was cut by 1 base, the J end by 1 base, with 11 bases between. The CDR3 is CASSLGWSESGANVLTF. The CDR3 region has the DNA TGTGCCAGCAGCTTAGGCTGGAGTGAGTCTGGGGCCAACGTCCTGACTTTC.

On this clonotype: At one boundary the junction diverges from the germline segment, which might be a read error. The chain is built from TRBV11-2 and TRBJ1-2, with D maybe TRBD1 (6 bases). Germline V lookup: CDR1 SGHAT, CDR2 FQNNGV. The CDR3 has 16 amino acids. This CDR3 reads CVSSLGPSRTAHGYTF. The CDR3, as DNA: TGTGTCAGCAGCTTAGGCCCCTCCCGGACAGCCCATGGCTACACCTTC. The full variable domain, with the rest looked up from reference TRBV11-2 and TRBJ1-2, is EAGVAQSPRYKIIEKRQSVAFWCNPISGHATLYWYQQILGQGPKLLIQFQNNGVVDDSQLPKDRFSAERLKGVDSTLKIQPAKLEDSAVYLCVSSLGPSRTAHGYTFGSGTRLTVV.

This clonotype was recorded a few times. A read error may account for a junction end that differs from germline. The chain couples TRBV29-1 to TRBJ2-1, with 14 bases that match TRBD2. Per the germline V gene, CDR1 is SQVTM and CDR2 is ANQGSEA. The CDR3 consists of 16 residues. CDR3 loop: CSVFKGLAGVGNEQLF. The CDR3 nucleotides are TGCAGCGTGTTTAAGGGACTAGCGGGAGTAGGCAATGAGCAGTTATTC.

Concerning this clonotype: At one of its ends the junction is not consistent with the germline gene, which may arise from a read error. J is TRBJ2-3 and V is TRBV4-2; tentative D call: TRBD2 (6 bases). From germline, CDR1 is LGHNA and CDR2 YNFKEQ. The CDR3 spans 16 residues. The CDR3 DNA follows: TGTGCGAGCAGCCAGGACGGACTAACGGGATTAGATACGCAGTATTTT. Protein sequence: CASSQDGLTGLDTQYF.